This passage covers 6 T cell receptor beta chains from one sample sequenced in a study of blood T cell repertoires in COVID-19. Method: immunoSEQ multiplex PCR; TCRdb's copy keeps in-frame clones and lacks some. The sample holds 200,000 to 250,000 clones, about four fifths seen once. The sequenced material came from peripheral blood. These receptors were taken from a woman between 40 and 50 years old with acute or convalescent COVID-19.

The rearrangement uses TRBV7-8 and TRBJ1-6, with 12 bases lining up with TRBD1. The germline V gene encodes CDR1 SGHVS and CDR2 FQNEAQ. V lost 5 bases, J lost 7 bases, and 12 bases stayed unmatched. The CDR3 spans 18 residues. In DNA, the CDR3 is TGTGCCAGCAGCCCAGGGACAGGGGGCGATGTGGCGAATTCACCCCTCCACTTT. Amino acid sequence: CASSPGTGGDVANSPLHF.

This chain uses TRBV6-4 with TRBJ2-3; D unresolved. CDR3 length: 14 amino acids. Germline assignment: CDR1 MRHNA and CDR2 SNTAGT. V lost 4 bases and J lost 0, with 8 bases in between. CDR3 region: CASSGYESTDTQYF. The CDR3 DNA reads as TGTGCCAGCAGTGGATATGAGAGCACAGATACGCAGTATTTT.

This chain connects TRBV27 to TRBJ1-2; 11 positions match TRBD1. J gave up 4 bases and V 8 bases, and 6 bases lay outside the gene matches. The CDR3 has 14 amino acids. Germline V CDR1 and CDR2: MNHEY, SMNVEV (reference sequence). CDR3 sequence (DNA): TGTGCCAGCGCCGGGACAGGGGGATTCTATGGCTACACCTTC. This encodes CASAGTGGFYGYTF.

This rearrangement joins TRBV19 to TRBJ1-3; tentative D call: TRBD1 (5 bases). V was shortened by 7 bases and J by 0 bases, with 19 bases between the two germline ends. CDR3 size: 17 residues. In germline, CDR1 is LNHDA, CDR2 SQIVND (reference sequence). The CDR3 coding sequence is TGTGCCAGTACCCCCCGGGGGGTAGGCTCCTCTGGAAACACCATATATTTT. It codes for CASTPRGVGSSGNTIYF.

The rearrangement uses TRBV12-3 or TRBV12-4 and TRBJ1-2, with a possible D match to TRBD1 (5 bases). This CDR3 has 13 amino acids. V lost 3 bases to trimming and J lost 4 bases, with 9 bases between them. CDR3 sequence (DNA): TGTGCCAGCAGTTTTTCAGGGTTCTATGGCTACACCTTC. It is translated as CASSFSGFYGYTF.

This chain links TRBV27 with TRBJ1-2; 9 bases map to TRBD1. The CDR3 contains 15 residues. V was pared by 4 bases and J by 7 bases, with 10 bases of the junction left unmatched. From germline, CDR1 is MNHEY and CDR2 SMNVEV (reference sequence). The CDR3 DNA is TGTGCCAGCAGTTCAGGGACAGGGTTCGCTCTTGGCTACACCTTC. It encodes CASSSGTGFALGYTF.